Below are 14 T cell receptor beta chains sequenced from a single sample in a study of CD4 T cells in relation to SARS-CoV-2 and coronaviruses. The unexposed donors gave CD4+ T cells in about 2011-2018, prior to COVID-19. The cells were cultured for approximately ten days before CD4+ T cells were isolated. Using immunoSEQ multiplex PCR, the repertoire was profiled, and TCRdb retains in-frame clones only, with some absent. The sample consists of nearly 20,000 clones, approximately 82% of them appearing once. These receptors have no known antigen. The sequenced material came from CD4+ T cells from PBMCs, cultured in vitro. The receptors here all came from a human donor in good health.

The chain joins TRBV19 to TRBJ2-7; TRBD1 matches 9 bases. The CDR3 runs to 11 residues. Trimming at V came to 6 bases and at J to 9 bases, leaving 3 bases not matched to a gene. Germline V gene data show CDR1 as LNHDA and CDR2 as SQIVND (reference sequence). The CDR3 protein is CASRGQGGQYF. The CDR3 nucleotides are TGTGCCAGTAGGGGACAGGGAGGGCAGTACTTC.

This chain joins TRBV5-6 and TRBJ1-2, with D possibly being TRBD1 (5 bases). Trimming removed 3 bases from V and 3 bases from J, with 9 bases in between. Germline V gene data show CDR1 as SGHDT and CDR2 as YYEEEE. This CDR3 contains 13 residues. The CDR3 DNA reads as TGTGCCAGCAGCTGGGGGGTGGACTATGGCTACACCTTC. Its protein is CASSWGVDYGYTF.

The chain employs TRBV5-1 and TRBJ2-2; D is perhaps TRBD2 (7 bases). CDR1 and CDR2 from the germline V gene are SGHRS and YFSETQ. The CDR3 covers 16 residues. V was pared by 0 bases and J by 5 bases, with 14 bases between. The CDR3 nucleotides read TGCGCCAGCAGCTTGGGTGTTCGGGGGGCGACCGGGGAGCTGTTTTTT. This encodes CASSLGVRGATGELFF.

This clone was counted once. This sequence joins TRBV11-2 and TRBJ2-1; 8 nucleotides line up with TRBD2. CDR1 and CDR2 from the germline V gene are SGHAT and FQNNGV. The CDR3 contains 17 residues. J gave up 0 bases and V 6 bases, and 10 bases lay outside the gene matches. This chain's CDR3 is CASSRLAGVSSYNEQFF. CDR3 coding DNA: TGTGCCAGCAGTCGGCTAGCGGGTGTGAGCTCCTACAATGAGCAGTTCTTC.

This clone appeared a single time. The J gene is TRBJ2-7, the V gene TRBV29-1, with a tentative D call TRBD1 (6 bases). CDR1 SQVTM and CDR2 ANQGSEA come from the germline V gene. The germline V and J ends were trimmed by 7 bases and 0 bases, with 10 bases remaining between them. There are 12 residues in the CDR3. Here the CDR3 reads CSASGVSYEQYF. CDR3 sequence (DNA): TGCAGCGCGTCAGGGGTCTCCTACGAGCAGTACTTC.

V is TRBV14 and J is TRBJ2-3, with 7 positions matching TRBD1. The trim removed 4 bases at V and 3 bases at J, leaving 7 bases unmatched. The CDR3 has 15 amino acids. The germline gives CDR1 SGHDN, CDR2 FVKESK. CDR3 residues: CASSPRGGPTDTQYF. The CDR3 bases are TGTGCCAGCAGCCCTAGAGGGGGCCCTACAGATACGCAGTATTTT. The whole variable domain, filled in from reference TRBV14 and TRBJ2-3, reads EAGVTQFPSHSVIEKGQTVTLRCDPISGHDNLYWYRRVMGKEIKFLLHFVKESKQDESGMPNNRFLAERTGGTYSTLKVQPAELEDSGVYFCASSPRGGPTDTQYFGPGTRLTVL.

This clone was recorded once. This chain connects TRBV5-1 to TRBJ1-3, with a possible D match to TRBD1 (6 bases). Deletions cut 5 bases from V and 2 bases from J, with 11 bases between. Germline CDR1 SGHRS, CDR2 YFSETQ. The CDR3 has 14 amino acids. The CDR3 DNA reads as TGCGCCAGCAGGGAGGGGGGCCCTGGAAACACCATATATTTT. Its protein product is CASREGGPGNTIYF.

The CDR3, as DNA: TGCGCCAGCAGCCAAGATCCAGGGTTCGCCGGGGAGCTGTTTTTT. Translated, it gives CASSQDPGFAGELFF. The rearrangement links TRBV4-3 to TRBJ2-2, with D tentatively TRBD1 (5 bases). In germline, CDR1 is LGHNA, CDR2 YSLEER. Trimming took 0 bases from V and 6 from J, leaving 11 bases between them. This CDR3 is built from 15 residues.

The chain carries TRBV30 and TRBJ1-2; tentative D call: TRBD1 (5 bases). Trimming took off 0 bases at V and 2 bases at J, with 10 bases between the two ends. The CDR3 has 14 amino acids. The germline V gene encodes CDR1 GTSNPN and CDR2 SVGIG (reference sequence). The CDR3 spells CAWSVYRQNYGYTF. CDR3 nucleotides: TGTGCCTGGAGTGTATACAGGCAAAACTATGGCTACACCTTC.

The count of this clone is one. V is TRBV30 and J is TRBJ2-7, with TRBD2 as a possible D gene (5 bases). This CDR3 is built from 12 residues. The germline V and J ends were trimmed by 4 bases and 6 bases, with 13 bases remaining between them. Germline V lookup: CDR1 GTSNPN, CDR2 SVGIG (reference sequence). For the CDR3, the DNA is TGTGCCTGGACCCCTCTCGGGGTCGAGCAGTACTTC. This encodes CAWTPLGVEQYF.

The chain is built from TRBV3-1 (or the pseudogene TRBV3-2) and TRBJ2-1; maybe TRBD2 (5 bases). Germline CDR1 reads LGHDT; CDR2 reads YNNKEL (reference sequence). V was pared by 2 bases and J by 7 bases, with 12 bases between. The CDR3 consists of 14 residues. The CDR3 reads CASSQLTRGNEQFF. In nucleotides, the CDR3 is TGTGCCAGCAGCCAATTAACAAGAGGGAATGAGCAGTTCTTC.

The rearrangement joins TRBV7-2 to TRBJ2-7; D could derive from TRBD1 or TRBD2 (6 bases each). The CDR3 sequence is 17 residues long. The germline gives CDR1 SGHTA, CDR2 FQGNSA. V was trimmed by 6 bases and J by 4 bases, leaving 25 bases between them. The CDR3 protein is CASSFRRGGGFPYEQYF. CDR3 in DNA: TGTGCCAGCAGTTTCCGAAGAGGAGGGGGGTTTCCATACGAGCAGTACTTC.

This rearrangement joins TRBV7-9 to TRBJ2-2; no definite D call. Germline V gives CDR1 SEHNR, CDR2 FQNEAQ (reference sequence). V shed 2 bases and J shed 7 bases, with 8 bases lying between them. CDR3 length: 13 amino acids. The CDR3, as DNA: TGTGCCAGCAGCTTATCGTTAATCGGGGAGCTGTTTTTT. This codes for CASSLSLIGELFF.

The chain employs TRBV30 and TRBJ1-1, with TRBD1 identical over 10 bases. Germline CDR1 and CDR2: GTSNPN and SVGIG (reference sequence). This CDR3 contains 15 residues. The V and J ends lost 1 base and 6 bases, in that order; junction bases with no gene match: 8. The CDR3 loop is CAWSGSTGGFSEAFF. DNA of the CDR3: TGTGCCTGGAGTGGCTCGACAGGGGGCTTCTCTGAAGCTTTCTTT.